The 16 T cell receptor beta chains below come from one sample, sequenced in a study of blood T cell repertoires in COVID-19 (TCRdb year 2020). Library creation used the immunoSEQ multiplex PCR assay. TCRdb holds this immuneACCESS table with in-frame rearrangements only. Some clones are missing; in checked studies, unresolved V genes explain under half, and the rest has no known cause. The sample table records about 180,000 clones; 81% of these occur just once. The top ten constitute about 12% of the sample. The sequencing sample was made of peripheral blood. These receptor sequences come from a woman older than 75 with COVID-19, enrolled during active disease.

The rearrangement uses TRBV6-5 and TRBJ1-1; D is perhaps TRBD1 (6 bases). V was trimmed by 2 bases and J by 0 bases, leaving 10 bases between them. The CDR3 spans 15 residues. CDR1 is MNHEY and CDR2 is SVGAGI in the germline V gene. The DNA of the CDR3 is TGTGCCAGCAGTTACAGGTCAGGGGTGAACACTGAAGCTTTCTTT. This sequence encodes CASSYRSGVNTEAFF.

This clone was counted a few times. The chain carries TRBV4-1 and TRBJ1-1; the D is unclear. V was pared by 0 bases and J by 3 bases, with 14 bases between. The CDR3 runs 16 residues. Germline CDR1 and CDR2: MGHRA and YSYEKL. CDR3 nucleotides: TGCGCCAGCAGCCAAGAGTTTCGGGGTTTCGACACTGAAGCTTTCTTT. Translation: CASSQEFRGFDTEAFF.

The V and J genes are TRBV28 and TRBJ2-6; D might be TRBD1 (6 bases). CDR3 length: 16 amino acids. CDR1 MDHEN and CDR2 SYDVKM come from the germline V gene. V was shortened by 5 bases and J by 1 base, with 12 bases between the two germline ends. The CDR3 DNA is TGTGCCAGCAGTCCCGTTACAGGGTCTGGGGCCAACGTCCTGACTTTC. Translating it yields CASSPVTGSGANVLTF.

V is TRBV7-4 and J is TRBJ1-4, with D possibly TRBD1 on 6 matching bases. Germline CDR1 SGHVT, CDR2 SQSDAQ. The ends were cut back, 5 bases at V and 7 bases at J, with 23 bases in the middle. The CDR3 runs 17 residues. CDR3 region: CASSPTTFQGFVEKLFF. As DNA, the CDR3 is TGTGCCAGCAGCCCTACTACTTTTCAGGGGTTCGTTGAAAAACTGTTTTTT.

The V and J genes are TRBV18 and TRBJ2-7; 13 positions match TRBD2. Germline trimming cut 6 bases from V and 7 bases from J; bases unmatched to any gene: 0. Germline V gene lookup returns CDR1 KGHSH and CDR2 LQKENI. This CDR3 has 12 amino acids. The CDR3 region has the DNA TGTGCCAGCTCGACTAGCGGGGGGGAGCAGTACTTC. As protein: CASSTSGGEQYF.

The chain's CDR3 is CTSSSTTPNRTGKNEKLFF. CDR3 DNA: TGCACCAGCAGCTCAACCACCCCCAACCGGACAGGAAAAAATGAAAAACTGTTTTTT. The chain carries TRBV1 and TRBJ1-4; the table names TRBD1, a call not compared with the DNA. TRBV1 is recorded as a pseudogene. This CDR3 contains 19 residues.

The rearrangement uses TRBV5-1 and TRBJ1-5, with D hard to call. V was trimmed by 0 bases and J by 7 bases, leaving 8 bases between them. The CDR3 length is 13 residues. The germline gives CDR1 SGHRS, CDR2 YFSETQ. The DNA for the CDR3 is TGCGCCAGCAGCTTGGAAGGAGCCCAGCCCCAGCATTTT. It translates to CASSLEGAQPQHF. The variable domain in full, with the rest retrieved from reference TRBV5-1 and TRBJ1-5, is KAGVTQTPRYLIKTRGQQVTLSCSPISGHRSVSWYQQTPGQGLQFLFEYFSETQRNKGNFPGRFSGRQFSNSRSEMNVSTLELGDSALYLCASSLEGAQPQHFGDGTRLSIL.

This clone has just a few counts. J is TRBJ2-2 and V is TRBV19, with TRBD1 identical over 10 bases. Trimming took 6 bases from V and 5 from J; bases not matched to a gene: 3. CDR1 and CDR2 from the germline V gene are LNHDA and SQIVND (reference sequence). The CDR3 is 14 residues long. The CDR3 loop is CASSPGQGTGELFF. The CDR3 nucleotides read TGTGCCAGTAGCCCGGGACAGGGGACCGGGGAGCTGTTTTTT.

V gene TRBV29-1 combines with J gene TRBJ1-5; no definite D call. Per germline, CDR1 SQVTM and CDR2 ANQGSEA. V shed 4 bases and J shed 5 bases, with 9 bases lying between them. CDR3 size: 12 residues. Here the CDR3 DNA reads TGCAGCGTTGGGGAGGGAGATCAGCCCCAGCATTTT. Encoded protein: CSVGEGDQPQHF.

The gene calls are TRBV15 and TRBJ2-7; possible D gene TRBD1, 6 bases. Trimming left V 3 bases short and J 3 bases short, with 18 bases between. Germline V gene sequence: CDR1 LNHNV, CDR2 YYDKDF (reference sequence). The CDR3 consists of 16 residues. The CDR3 bases are TGTGCCACCAGCAGGGGGGCCGGGACACCTTTCTACGAGCAGTACTTC. Protein: CATSRGAGTPFYEQYF.

The genes are TRBV7-6 and TRBJ2-3; D is perhaps TRBD1 (5 bases). Trimming pared 2 bases from V and 0 bases from J, leaving 9 bases between. This CDR3 is built from 15 residues. Germline values: CDR1 SGHVS, CDR2 FNYEAQ. The CDR3 region has the DNA TGTGCCAGCAGCTTATGGCAGGGTAGCACAGATACGCAGTATTTT. Its protein is CASSLWQGSTDTQYF.

V is TRBV5-1 and J is TRBJ2-6, with TRBD1 as a possible D gene (5 bases). Germline V gene lookup returns CDR1 SGHRS and CDR2 YFSETQ. V shed 4 bases and J shed 4 bases, with 15 bases lying between them. This CDR3 comprises 16 residues. The CDR3 DNA is TGCGCCAGCAGCCCAGGCAGGGCATCAGGGGCCAACGTCCTGACTTTC. This encodes CASSPGRASGANVLTF.

V and J are TRBV27 and TRBJ2-1; 8 bases line up with TRBD1. The CDR3 has 18 amino acids. The V segment lost 5 bases and the J segment 4 bases; nucleotides outside the gene matches: 16. Germline values: CDR1 MNHEY, CDR2 SMNVEV (reference sequence). The CDR3 spells CASSPHSGTGLRYNEQFF. DNA for the CDR3: TGTGCCAGCAGTCCACACTCCGGGACAGGTCTCCGTTACAATGAGCAGTTCTTC.

This sequence joins TRBV4-3 and TRBJ2-2, with 11 bases aligning to TRBD1. V trimming: 4 bases; J trimming: 4 bases; junction bases outside the gene matches: 5. There are 16 residues in the CDR3. Germline V lookup: CDR1 LGHNA, CDR2 YSLEER. The CDR3 loop is CASSPTDRGPTGELFF. In DNA, the CDR3 is TGCGCCAGCAGCCCTACGGACAGGGGGCCCACCGGGGAGCTGTTTTTT.

This rearrangement joins TRBV7-9 to TRBJ2-7; 7 bases are a match to TRBD2. The V and J ends lost 6 bases and 6 bases, in that order; junction bases with no gene match: 5. CDR3 length: 12 amino acids. In germline, CDR1 is SEHNR, CDR2 FQNEAQ (reference sequence). This CDR3 reads CASSWGGPEQYF. CDR3 in DNA: TGTGCCAGCAGTTGGGGGGGTCCCGAGCAGTACTTC.

The chain couples TRBV4-3 to TRBJ1-6; no reliable D call. Germline CDR1 LGHNA, CDR2 YSLEER. The CDR3 covers 14 residues. V was cut by 3 bases and J by 7 bases, with 10 bases left in between. The CDR3 DNA sequence: TGCGCCAGCAGCCATCAGGCCCCGAATTCACCCCTCCACTTT. Translating gives CASSHQAPNSPLHF.